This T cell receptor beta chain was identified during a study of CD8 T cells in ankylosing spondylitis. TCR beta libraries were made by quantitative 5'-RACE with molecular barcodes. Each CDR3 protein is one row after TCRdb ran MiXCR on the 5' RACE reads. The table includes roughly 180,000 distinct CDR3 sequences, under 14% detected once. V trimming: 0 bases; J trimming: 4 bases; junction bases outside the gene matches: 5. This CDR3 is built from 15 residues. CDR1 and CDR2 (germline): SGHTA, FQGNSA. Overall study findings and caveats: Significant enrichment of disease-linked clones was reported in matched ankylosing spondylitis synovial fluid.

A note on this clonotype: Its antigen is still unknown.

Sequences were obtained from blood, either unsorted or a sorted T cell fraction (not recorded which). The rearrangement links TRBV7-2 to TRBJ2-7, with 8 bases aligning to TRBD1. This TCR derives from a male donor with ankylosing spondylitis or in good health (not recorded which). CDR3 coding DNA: TGTGCCAGCAGCTTAGCCGGGACAGGCCCATACGAGCAGTACTTC. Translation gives CASSLAGTGPYEQYF.